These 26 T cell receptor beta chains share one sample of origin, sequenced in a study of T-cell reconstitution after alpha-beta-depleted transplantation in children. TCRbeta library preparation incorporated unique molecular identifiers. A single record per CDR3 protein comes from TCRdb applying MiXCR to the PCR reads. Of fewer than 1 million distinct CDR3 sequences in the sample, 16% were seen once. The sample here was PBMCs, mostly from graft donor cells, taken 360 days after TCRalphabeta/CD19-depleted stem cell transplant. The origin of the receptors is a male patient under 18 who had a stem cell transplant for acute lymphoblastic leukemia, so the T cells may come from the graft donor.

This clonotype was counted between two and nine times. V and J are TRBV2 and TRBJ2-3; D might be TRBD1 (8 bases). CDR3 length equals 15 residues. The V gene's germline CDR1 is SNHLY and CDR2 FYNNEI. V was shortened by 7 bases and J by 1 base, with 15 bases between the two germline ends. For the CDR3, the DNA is TGTGCCAGCAATAAACAGGGGGGGGGCACAGATACGCAGTATTTT. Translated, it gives CASNKQGGGTDTQYF.

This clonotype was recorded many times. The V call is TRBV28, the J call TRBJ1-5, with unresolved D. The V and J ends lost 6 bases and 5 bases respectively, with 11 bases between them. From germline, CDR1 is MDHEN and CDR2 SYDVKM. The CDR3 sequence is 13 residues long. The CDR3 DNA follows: TGTGCCAGCAGGTTCCTTCTTGATCAGCCCCAGCATTTT. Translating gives CASRFLLDQPQHF. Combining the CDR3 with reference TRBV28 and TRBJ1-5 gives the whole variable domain DVKVTQSSRYLVKRTGEKVFLECVQDMDHENMFWYRQDPGLGLRLIYFSYDVKMKEKGDIPEGYSVSREKKERFSLILESASTNQTSMYLCASRFLLDQPQHFGDGTRLSIL.

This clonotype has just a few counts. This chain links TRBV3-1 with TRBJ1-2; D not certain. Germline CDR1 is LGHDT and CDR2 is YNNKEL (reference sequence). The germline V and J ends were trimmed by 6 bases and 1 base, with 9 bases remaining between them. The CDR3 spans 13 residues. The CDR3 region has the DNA TGTGCCAGCAGTTACCATCTTAACTATGGCTACACCTTC. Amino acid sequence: CASSYHLNYGYTF.

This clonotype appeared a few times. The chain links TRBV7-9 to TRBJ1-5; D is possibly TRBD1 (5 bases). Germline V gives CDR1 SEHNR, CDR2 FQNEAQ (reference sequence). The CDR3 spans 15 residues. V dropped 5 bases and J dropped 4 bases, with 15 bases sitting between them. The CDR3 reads CASSPGGGINQPQHF. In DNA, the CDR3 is TGTGCCAGCAGCCCCGGGGGAGGGATAAATCAGCCCCAGCATTTT.

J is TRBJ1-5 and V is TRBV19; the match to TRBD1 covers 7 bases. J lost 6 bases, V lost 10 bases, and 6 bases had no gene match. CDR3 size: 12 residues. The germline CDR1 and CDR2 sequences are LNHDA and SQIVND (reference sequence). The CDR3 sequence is CATSTGPQPQHF. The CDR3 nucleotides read TGTGCCACTTCGACAGGGCCTCAGCCCCAGCATTTT.

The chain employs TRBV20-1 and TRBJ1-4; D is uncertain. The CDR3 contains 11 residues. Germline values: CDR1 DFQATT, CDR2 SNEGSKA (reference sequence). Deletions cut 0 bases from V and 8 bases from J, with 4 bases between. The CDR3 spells CSARDEEKLFF. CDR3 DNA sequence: TGCAGTGCTAGAGATGAGGAAAAACTGTTTTTT.

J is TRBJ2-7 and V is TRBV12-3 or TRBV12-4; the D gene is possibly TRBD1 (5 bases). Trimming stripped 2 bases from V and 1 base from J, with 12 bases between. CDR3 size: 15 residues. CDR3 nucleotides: TGTGCCAGCAGTTTAAGGGGCAGGGCGTCCTACGAGCAGTACTTC. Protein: CASSLRGRASYEQYF.

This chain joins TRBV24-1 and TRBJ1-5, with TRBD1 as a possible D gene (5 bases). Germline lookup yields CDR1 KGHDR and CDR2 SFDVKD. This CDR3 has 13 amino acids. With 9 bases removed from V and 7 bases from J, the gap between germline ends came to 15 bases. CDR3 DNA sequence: TGTGCCACCTCGGGACCTCACTTACAGCCCCAGCATTTT. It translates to CATSGPHLQPQHF.

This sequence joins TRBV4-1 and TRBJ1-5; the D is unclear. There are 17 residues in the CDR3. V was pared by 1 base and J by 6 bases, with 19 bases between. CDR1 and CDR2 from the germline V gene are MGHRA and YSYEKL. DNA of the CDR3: TGCGCCAGCAGCCAAGGGGATGGCGCAAAAAGGGTTCAGCCCCAGCATTTT. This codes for CASSQGDGAKRVQPQHF.

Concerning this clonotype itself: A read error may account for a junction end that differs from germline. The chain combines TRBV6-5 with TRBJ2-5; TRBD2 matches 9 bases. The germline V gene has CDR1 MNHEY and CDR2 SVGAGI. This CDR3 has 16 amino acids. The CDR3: CASSYLAGEGGKTQYF. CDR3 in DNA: TGTGCCAGCAGCTACTTAGCGGGAGAGGGCGGTAAGACCCAGTACTTC.

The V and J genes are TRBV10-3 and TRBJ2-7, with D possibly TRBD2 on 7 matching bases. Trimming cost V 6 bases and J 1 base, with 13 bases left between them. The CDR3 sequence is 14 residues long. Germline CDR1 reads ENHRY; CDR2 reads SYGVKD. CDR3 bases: TGTGCCATCAGGATAGGGGGGGGGTCCTACGAGCAGTACTTC. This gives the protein CAIRIGGGSYEQYF.

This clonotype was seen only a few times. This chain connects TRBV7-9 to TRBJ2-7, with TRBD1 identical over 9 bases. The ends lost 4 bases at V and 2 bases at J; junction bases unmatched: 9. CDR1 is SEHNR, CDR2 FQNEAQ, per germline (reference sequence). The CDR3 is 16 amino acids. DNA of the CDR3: TGTGCCAGCAGCTGGTCCCGGGACAGGGATACCTACGAGCAGTACTTC. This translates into CASSWSRDRDTYEQYF.

CDR3 DNA sequence: TGCAGCGTCGACACCGTGGGCACTGAAGCTTTCTTT. Encoded protein: CSVDTVGTEAFF. The V gene is TRBV29-1, the J gene TRBJ1-1; D unresolved. CDR3 length: 12 amino acids. V gave up 6 bases and J gave up 4 bases, with 12 bases separating them. Germline V gene sequence: CDR1 SQVTM, CDR2 ANQGSEA.

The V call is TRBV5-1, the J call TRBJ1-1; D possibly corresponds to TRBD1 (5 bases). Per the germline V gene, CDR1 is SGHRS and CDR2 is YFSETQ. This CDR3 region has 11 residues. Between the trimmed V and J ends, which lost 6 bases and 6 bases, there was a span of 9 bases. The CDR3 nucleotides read TGCGCCAGCATGATGGGGGCTGAAGCTTTCTTT. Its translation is CASMMGAEAFF.

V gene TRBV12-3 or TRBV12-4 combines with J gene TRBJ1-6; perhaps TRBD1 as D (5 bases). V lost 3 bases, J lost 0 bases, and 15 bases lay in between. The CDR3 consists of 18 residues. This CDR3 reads CASSFSFAGSSYNSPLHF. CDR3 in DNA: TGTGCCAGCAGTTTTTCTTTCGCAGGGAGCTCCTATAATTCACCCCTCCACTTT.

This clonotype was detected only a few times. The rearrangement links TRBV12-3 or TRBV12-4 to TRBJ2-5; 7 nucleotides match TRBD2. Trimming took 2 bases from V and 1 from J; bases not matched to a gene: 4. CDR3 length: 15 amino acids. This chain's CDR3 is CASSLSGNAQETQYF. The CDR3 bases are TGTGCCAGCAGTTTAAGCGGGAACGCCCAAGAGACCCAGTACTTC.

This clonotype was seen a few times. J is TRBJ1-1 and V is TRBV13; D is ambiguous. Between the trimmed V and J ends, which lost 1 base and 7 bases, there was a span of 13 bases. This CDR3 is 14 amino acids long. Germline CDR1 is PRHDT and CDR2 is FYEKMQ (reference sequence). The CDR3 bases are TGTGCCAGCAGCTTAGCTGGGGTAATGGGTGAAGCTTTCTTT. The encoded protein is CASSLAGVMGEAFF.

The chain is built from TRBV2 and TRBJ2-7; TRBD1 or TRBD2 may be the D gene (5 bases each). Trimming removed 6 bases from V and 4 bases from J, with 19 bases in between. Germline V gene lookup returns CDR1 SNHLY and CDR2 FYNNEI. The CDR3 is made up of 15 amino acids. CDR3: CASRVPGRKGYEQYF. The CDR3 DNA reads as TGTGCCAGCAGGGTCCCGGGGCGAAAAGGTTACGAGCAGTACTTC. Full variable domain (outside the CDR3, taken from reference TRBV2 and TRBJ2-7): EPEVTQTPSHQVTQMGQEVILRCVPISNHLYFYWYRQILGQKVEFLVSFYNNEISEKSEIFDDQFSVERPDGSNFTLKIRSTKLEDSAMYFCASRVPGRKGYEQYFGPGTRLTVT.

In DNA, the CDR3 is TGTGCCGGCGCCAGCGGGTTTGCAGATACGCAGTATTTT. The encoded protein is CAGASGFADTQYF. The chain recombines TRBV11-2 with TRBJ2-3, with TRBD2 as a possible D gene (6 bases). Germline V gene lookup returns CDR1 SGHAT and CDR2 FQNNGV. The CDR3 covers 13 residues. V lost 11 bases and J 4 bases, leaving 16 bases between the germline ends.

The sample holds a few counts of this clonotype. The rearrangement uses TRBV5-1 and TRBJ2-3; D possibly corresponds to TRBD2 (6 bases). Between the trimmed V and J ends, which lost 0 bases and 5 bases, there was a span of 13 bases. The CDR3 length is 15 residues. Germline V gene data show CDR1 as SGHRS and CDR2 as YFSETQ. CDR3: CASSLGLQGGDTQYF. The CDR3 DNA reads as TGCGCCAGCAGCTTGGGTTTGCAGGGAGGAGATACGCAGTATTTT.

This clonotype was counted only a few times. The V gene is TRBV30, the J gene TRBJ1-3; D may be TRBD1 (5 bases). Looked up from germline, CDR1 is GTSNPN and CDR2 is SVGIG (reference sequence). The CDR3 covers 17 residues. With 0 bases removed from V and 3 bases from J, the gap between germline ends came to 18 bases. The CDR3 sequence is CAWSVREQGPDGNTIYF. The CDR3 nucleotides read TGTGCCTGGAGTGTACGGGAGCAGGGACCTGATGGAAACACCATATATTTT.

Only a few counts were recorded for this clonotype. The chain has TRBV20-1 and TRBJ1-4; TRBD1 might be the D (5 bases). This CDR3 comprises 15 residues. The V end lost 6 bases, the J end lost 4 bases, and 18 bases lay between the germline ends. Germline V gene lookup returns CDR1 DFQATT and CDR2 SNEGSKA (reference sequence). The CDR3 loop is CSAPGGLQGNEKLFF. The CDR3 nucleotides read TGCAGTGCCCCCGGAGGCCTCCAGGGTAATGAAAAACTGTTTTTT.

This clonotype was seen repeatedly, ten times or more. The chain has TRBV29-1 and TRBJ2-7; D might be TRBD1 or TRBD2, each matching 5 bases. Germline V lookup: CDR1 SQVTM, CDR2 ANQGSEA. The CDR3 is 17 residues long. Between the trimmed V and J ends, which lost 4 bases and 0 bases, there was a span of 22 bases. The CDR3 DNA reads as TGCAGCGTTGTGCCCTGGGGGTATGGAGAATACTCCTACGAGCAGTACTTC. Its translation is CSVVPWGYGEYSYEQYF.

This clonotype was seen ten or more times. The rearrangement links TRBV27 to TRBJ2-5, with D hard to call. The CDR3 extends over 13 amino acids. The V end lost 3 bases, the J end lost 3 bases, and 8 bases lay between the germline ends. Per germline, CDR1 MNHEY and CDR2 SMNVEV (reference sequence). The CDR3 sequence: CASSFQVEETQYF. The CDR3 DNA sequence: TGTGCCAGCAGTTTTCAGGTGGAAGAGACCCAGTACTTC.

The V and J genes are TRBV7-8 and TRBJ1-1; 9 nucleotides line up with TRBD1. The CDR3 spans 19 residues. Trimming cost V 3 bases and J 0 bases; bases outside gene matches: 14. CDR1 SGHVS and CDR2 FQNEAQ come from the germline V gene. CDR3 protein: CASSFPRASGQGLNTEAFF. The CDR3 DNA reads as TGTGCCAGCAGCTTCCCCCGGGCGTCGGGACAGGGATTGAACACTGAAGCTTTCTTT.

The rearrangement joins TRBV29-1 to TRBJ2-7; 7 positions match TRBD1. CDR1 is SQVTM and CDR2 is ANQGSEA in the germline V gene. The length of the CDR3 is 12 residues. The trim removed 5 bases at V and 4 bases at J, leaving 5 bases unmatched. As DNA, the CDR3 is TGCAGCGTTAAGGGGGCTCGGTACGAGCAGTACTTC. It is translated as CSVKGARYEQYF.